This paragraph reports one TCR beta chain. The record originates from a study of blood T cell repertoires in COVID-19. Per the authors' pipeline: Amplification with reference gene primers provided the estimates of nucleated cell counts. Profiled with immunoSEQ multiplex PCR; TCRdb holds only in-frame clones, not every one. V, J and clone size reflect that table, while D and trimming were determined from the DNA. Of 250,000 to 300,000 clones in the sample, around 84% were seen once. Germline V gene data show CDR1 as SGHRS and CDR2 as YFSETQ. V lost 5 bases to trimming and J lost 5 bases, with 10 bases between them. CDR3 length equals 12 residues.

The chain is built from TRBV5-1 and TRBJ2-5, with D maybe TRBD1 (5 bases). The sample taken for sequencing was PBMCs or T cells enriched from blood (not recorded which). The origin of this receptor is a woman aged 45-60 years who had been exposed to COVID-19. The CDR3 sequence is CASSSKGETQYF. DNA of the CDR3: TGCGCCAGCAGTTCCAAGGGGGAGACCCAGTACTTC.